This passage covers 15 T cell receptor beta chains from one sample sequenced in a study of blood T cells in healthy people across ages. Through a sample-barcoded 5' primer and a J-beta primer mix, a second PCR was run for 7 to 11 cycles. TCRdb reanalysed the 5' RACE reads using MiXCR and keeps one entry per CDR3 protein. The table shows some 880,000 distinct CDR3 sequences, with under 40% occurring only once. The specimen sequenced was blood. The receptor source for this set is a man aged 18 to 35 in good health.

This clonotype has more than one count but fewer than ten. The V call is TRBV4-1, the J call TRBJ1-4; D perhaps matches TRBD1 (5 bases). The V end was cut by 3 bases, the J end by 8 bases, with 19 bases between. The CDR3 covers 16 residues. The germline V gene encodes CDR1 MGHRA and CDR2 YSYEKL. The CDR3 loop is CASSQTDRDLREKLFF. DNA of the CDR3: TGCGCCAGCAGCCAGACCGACCGGGACCTTCGAGAAAAACTGTTTTTT.

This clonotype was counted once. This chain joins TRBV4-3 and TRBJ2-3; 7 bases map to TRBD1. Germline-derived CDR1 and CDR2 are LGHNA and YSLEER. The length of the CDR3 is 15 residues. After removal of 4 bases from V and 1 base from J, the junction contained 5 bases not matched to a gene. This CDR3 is CASSRLQGGTDTQYF. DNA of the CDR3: TGCGCCAGCAGCCGTCTCCAGGGGGGCACAGATACGCAGTATTTT.

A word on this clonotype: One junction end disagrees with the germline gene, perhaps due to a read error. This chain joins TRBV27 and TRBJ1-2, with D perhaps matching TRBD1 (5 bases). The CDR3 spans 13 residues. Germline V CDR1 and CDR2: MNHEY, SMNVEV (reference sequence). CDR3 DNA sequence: TGTGCCAGCAGTGTATCTTCAGGGAATGGCTACACCTTC. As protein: CASSVSSGNGYTF.

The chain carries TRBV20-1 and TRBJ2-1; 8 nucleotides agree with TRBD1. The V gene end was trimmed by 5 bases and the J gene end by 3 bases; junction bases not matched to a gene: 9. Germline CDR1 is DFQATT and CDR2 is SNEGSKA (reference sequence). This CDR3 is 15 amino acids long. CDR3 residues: CSARRRGQDYNEQFF. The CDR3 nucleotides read TGCAGTGCTCGTCGCAGGGGACAGGACTACAATGAGCAGTTCTTC.

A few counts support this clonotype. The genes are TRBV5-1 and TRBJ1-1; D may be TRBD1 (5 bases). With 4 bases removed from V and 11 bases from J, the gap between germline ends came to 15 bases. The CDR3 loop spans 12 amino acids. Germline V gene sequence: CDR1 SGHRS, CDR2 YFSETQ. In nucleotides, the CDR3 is TGCGCCAGCAGCACCCGCGGGGCTAGTGCTTTCTTT. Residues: CASSTRGASAFF. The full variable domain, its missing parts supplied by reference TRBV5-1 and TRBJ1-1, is KAGVTQTPRYLIKTRGQQVTLSCSPISGHRSVSWYQQTPGQGLQFLFEYFSETQRNKGNFPGRFSGRQFSNSRSEMNVSTLELGDSALYLCASSTRGASAFFGQGTRLTVV.

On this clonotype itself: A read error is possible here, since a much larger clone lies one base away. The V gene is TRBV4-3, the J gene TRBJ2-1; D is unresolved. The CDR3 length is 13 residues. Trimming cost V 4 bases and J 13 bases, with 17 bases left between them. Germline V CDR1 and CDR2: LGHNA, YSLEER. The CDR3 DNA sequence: TGCGCCAGCAGCCTCAGTGCCTTCGAGACCCAGTTCTTC. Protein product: CASSLSAFETQFF.

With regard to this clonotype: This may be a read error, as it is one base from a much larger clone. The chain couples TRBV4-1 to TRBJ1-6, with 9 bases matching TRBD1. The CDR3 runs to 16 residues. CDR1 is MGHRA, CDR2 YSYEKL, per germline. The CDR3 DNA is TGCGTCAGCAGCCAAGGGGACAGGGCAGCTCCTTCACCCCTCCACTTT. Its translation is CVSSQGDRAAPSPLHF.

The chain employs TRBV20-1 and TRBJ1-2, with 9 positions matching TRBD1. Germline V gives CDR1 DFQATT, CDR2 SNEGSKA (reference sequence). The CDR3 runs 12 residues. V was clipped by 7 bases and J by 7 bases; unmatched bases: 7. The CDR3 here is CSGGDRVGGYTF. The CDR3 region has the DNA TGCAGTGGGGGGGACAGGGTCGGTGGCTACACCTTC.

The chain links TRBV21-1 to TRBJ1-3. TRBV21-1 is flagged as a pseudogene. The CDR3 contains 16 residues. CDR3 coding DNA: TGTGCCAGCAGCAAAGCGCAGGTGATGGCTGGAAACACCATATATTTT. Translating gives CASSKAQVMAGNTIYF.

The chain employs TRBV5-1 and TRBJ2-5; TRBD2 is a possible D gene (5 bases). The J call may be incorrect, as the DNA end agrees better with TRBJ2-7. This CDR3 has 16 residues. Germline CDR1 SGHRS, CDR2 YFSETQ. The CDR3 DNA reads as TGCGCCAGCAGCTCGCGATCGGACTCACAGCGGAACGAGCAGTACTTC. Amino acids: CASSSRSDSQRNEQYF.

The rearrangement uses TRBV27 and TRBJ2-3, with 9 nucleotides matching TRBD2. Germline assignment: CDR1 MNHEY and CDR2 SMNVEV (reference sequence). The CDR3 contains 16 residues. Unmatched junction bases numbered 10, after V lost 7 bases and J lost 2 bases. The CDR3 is CASTNPGLANTDTQYF. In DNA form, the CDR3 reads TGTGCCAGCACTAATCCGGGACTAGCCAACACAGATACGCAGTATTTT.

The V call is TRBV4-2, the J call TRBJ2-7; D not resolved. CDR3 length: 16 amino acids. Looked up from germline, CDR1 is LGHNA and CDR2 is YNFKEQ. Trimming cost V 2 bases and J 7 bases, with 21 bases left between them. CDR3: CASSQNSVGSYNEQYF. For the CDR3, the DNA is TGTGCCAGCAGCCAAAACTCGGTGGGCTCCTACAATGAGCAGTACTTC.

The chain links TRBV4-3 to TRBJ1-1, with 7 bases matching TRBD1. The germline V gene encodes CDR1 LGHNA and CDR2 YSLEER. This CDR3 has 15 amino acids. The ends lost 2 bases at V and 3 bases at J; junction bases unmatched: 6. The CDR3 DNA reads TGCGCCAGCAGCCAACCGGGACAGCTCTACACTGAAGCTTTCTTT. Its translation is CASSQPGQLYTEAFF.

This CDR3 reads CASNAPGTQETQYF. DNA for the CDR3: TGCGCCAGCAACGCCCCCGGGACACAAGAGACCCAGTACTTC. The chain joins TRBV5-1 to TRBJ2-5; possible D gene TRBD1, 6 bases. Germline-derived CDR1 and CDR2 are SGHRS and YFSETQ. The CDR3 has 14 residues. V lost 6 bases and J 2 bases, leaving 14 bases between the germline ends.

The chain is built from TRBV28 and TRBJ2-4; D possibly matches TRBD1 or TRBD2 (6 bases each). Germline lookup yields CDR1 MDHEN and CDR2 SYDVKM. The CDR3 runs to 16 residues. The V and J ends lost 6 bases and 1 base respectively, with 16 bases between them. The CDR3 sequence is CASRHPGDSAKNIQYF. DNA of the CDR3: TGTGCCAGCAGACATCCAGGGGACTCGGCCAAAAACATTCAGTACTTC.